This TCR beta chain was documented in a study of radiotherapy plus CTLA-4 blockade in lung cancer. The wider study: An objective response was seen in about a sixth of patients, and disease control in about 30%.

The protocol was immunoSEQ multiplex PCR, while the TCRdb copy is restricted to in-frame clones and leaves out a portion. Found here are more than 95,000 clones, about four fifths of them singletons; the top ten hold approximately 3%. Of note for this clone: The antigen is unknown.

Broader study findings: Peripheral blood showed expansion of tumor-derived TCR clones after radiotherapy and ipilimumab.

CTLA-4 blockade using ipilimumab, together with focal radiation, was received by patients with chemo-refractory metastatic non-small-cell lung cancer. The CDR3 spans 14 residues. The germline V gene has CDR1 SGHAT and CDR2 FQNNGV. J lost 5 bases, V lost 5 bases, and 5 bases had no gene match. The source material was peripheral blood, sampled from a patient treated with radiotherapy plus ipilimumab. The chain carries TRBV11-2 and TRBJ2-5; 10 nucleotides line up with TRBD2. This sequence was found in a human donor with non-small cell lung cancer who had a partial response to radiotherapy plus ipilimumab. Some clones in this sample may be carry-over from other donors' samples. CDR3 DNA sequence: TGTGCCAGCAGCCCAGCGGGGGGGCTGGAGACCCAGTACTTC. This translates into CASSPAGGLETQYF.